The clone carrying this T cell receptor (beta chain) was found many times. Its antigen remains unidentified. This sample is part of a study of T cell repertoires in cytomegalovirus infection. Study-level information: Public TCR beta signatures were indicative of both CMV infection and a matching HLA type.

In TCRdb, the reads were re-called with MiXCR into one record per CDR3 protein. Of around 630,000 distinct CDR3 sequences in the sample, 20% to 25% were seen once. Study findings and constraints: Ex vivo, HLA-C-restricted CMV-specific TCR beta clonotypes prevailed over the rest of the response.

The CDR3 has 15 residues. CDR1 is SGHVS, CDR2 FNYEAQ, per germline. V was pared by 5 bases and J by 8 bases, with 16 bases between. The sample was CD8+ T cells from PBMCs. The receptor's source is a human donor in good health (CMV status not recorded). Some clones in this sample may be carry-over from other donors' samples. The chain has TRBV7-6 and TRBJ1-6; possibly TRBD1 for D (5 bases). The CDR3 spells CASSPRGIQDSPLHF. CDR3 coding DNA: TGTGCCAGCAGCCCTCGGGGGATCCAGGATTCACCCCTCCACTTT.